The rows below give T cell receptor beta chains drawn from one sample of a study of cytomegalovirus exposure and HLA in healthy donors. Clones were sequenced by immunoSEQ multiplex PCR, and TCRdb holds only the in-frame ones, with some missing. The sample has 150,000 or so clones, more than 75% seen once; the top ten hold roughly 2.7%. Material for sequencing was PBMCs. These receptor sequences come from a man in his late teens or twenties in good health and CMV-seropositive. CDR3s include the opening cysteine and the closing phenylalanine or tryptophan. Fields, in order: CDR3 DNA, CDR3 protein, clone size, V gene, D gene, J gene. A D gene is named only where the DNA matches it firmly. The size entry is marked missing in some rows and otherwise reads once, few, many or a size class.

CDR3 DNA: TGTGCCAGCAGTGAATTTCGATCGGCGGGAGGAACTGCAGATACGCAGTATTTT
CDR3 protein: CASSEFRSAGGTADTQYF
clone size: -
V gene: TRBV2
D gene: TRBD2
J gene: TRBJ2-3

CDR3 DNA: TGTGCCAGCACCGGTTGGGGCAGCACTGAAGCTTTCTTT
CDR3 protein: CASTGWGSTEAFF
clone size: few
V gene: TRBV27
D gene: -
J gene: TRBJ1-1

CDR3 DNA: TGTGCCAGCAGTGAATCCGCAGGGGGAGGCACAGATACGCAGTATTTT
CDR3 protein: CASSESAGGGTDTQYF
clone size: -
V gene: TRBV6-1
D gene: TRBD1
J gene: TRBJ2-3

CDR3 DNA: TGTGCCTGGAGCCCGGACAGTATCTACGAGCAGTACTTC
CDR3 protein: CAWSPDSIYEQYF
clone size: -
V gene: TRBV30
D gene: -
J gene: TRBJ2-7

CDR3 DNA: TGTGCCAGCAGCAAAGTAGCGGAGCAGTACTTC
CDR3 protein: CASSKVAEQYF
clone size: -
V gene: TRBV21-1
D gene: -
J gene: TRBJ2-7

CDR3 DNA: TGTGCCAGCAGCTTTAGAGGGGGACAAGAGACCCAGTACTTC
CDR3 protein: CASSFRGGQETQYF
clone size: -
V gene: TRBV7-3
D gene: -
J gene: TRBJ2-5

CDR3 DNA: TGTGCCAGCAGAGGGTTTGGAGGGGGCGCAGAGACCCAGTACTTC
CDR3 protein: CASRGFGGGAETQYF
clone size: -
V gene: TRBV6-5
D gene: -
J gene: TRBJ2-5

CDR3 DNA: TGTGCCAGCAGCTTGCGGAGCCGGATCTCTGGAAACACCATATATTTT
CDR3 protein: CASSLRSRISGNTIYF
clone size: -
V gene: TRBV5-8
D gene: -
J gene: TRBJ1-3

CDR3 DNA: TGCGCCAGCAGCGTATCGGGACAGGGGGCAGAGGACTATGGCTACACCTTC
CDR3 protein: CASSVSGQGAEDYGYTF
clone size: -
V gene: TRBV5-1
D gene: TRBD1
J gene: TRBJ1-2

CDR3 DNA: TGTGCCAGCAGAGGGACAGGGCAAGAGACCCAGTACTTC
CDR3 protein: CASRGTGQETQYF
clone size: -
V gene: TRBV28
D gene: TRBD1
J gene: TRBJ2-5

CDR3 DNA: TGTGCCAGCGGAAGTACAGGGGGCTCCGGGGAGCTGTTTTTT
CDR3 protein: CASGSTGGSGELFF
clone size: -
V gene: TRBV19
D gene: TRBD1
J gene: TRBJ2-2

CDR3 DNA: TGTGCCAGCAGCCCCGGGGGTTCACCCCTCCACTTT
CDR3 protein: CASSPGGSPLHF
clone size: -
V gene: TRBV5-6
D gene: -
J gene: TRBJ1-6

CDR3 DNA: TGTGCCTGGAGTATGGCACAGGGCAATCAGCCCCAGCATTTT
CDR3 protein: CAWSMAQGNQPQHF
clone size: few
V gene: TRBV30
D gene: -
J gene: TRBJ1-5

CDR3 DNA: TGTGCCAGCAGCTTAAACAGTGATAACACTGAAGCTTTCTTT
CDR3 protein: CASSLNSDNTEAFF
clone size: -
V gene: TRBV7-8
D gene: -
J gene: TRBJ1-1

CDR3 DNA: TGTGCCATCGGAGGGACTAGCGGGGCCTACGAGCAGTACTTC
CDR3 protein: CAIGGTSGAYEQYF
clone size: -
V gene: TRBV10-3
D gene: TRBD2
J gene: TRBJ2-7

CDR3 DNA: TGTGCCAGCAGCTTTAGGGACAGGGCACTAGCGCCCTTTCAGGAGACCCAGTACTTC
CDR3 protein: CASSFRDRALAPFQETQYF
clone size: -
V gene: TRBV7-6
D gene: TRBD1
J gene: TRBJ2-5

CDR3 DNA: TGTGCCAGCAGTCCAGGGGGTTACGGAAACACCATATATTTT
CDR3 protein: CASSPGGYGNTIYF
clone size: -
V gene: TRBV27
D gene: TRBD1
J gene: TRBJ1-3

CDR3 DNA: TGTGCCAGCAGTTTAGTTCCCGGGGTCGGTTACGAGCAGTACTTC
CDR3 protein: CASSLVPGVGYEQYF
clone size: -
V gene: TRBV27
D gene: -
J gene: TRBJ2-7

CDR3 DNA: TGTGCCAGCAGCTCAAACAGGGTCAAGACCCAGTACTTC
CDR3 protein: CASSSNRVKTQYF
clone size: -
V gene: TRBV7-6
D gene: -
J gene: TRBJ2-5

CDR3 DNA: TGTGCCAGCAGTGAACGGGGACTTATGGGTTCACCCCTCCACTTT
CDR3 protein: CASSERGLMGSPLHF
clone size: few
V gene: TRBV6-1
D gene: -
J gene: TRBJ1-6

CDR3 DNA: TGTGCCAGCAGCTTGCCAGGATTCAATCAGCCCCAGCATTTT
CDR3 protein: CASSLPGFNQPQHF
clone size: -
V gene: TRBV5-6
D gene: -
J gene: TRBJ1-5

CDR3 DNA: TGTGCCAGCTCACAAAACCGGGACAGAGACTATGGCTACACCTTC
CDR3 protein: CASSQNRDRDYGYTF
clone size: few
V gene: TRBV18
D gene: TRBD1
J gene: TRBJ1-2

CDR3 DNA: TGTGCAAGTCGCTTTCAGGCCCGGGAGACTCAGTACTTC
CDR3 protein: CASRFQARETQYF
clone size: -
V gene: TRBV12-2
D gene: -
J gene: TRBJ2-5